This TCR beta chain is drawn from a study of CD8 T cells in ankylosing spondylitis (dated by TCRdb to 2016 to 2017). General notes on the study: The study set out to find disease-linked TCR variants by profiling T cell receptor beta repertoires in ankylosing spondylitis patients and healthy donors. In total, the full study cohort was made up of about 99 healthy donors and 20 to 25 ankylosing spondylitis patients. Peripheral blood was sampled, and synovial fluid was also collected from ankylosing spondylitis patients. The research as a whole found: Some TCR beta motif variants had previously been reported in synovial fluid and blood of reactive arthritis patients, which suggested common disease-initiation mechanisms. The disease-linked clones showed a CD8+ phenotype and occurred at relatively low frequencies in peripheral blood. Significant enrichment of the disease-linked clones was reported in matched synovial fluid samples from ankylosing spondylitis patients. Blood from ankylosing spondylitis patients appeared to be characterized by a TCR beta motif made up of 8 or 9 highly homologous amino acid variants.

This clonotype was detected a few times. What antigen it recognizes has not been identified. No clone much larger than this one lies a single base away; base qualities are absent. Per the germline V gene, SGHVS is the CDR1 and FQNEAQ is the CDR2. At the junction V is shortened by 5 bases and J by 8 bases; bases outside the gene matches: 4. The CDR3 starts with the cysteine, ends with the phenylalanine, and has 12 residues. This entry keeps only the CDR3 DNA: 36 bases, framed from base 1. These reads were obtained on an Illumina HiSeq 2500. Quantitative 5'-RACE with molecular barcodes was the method used to prepare the TCR beta libraries. In the original analysis: To identify disease-linked TCR variants, a new computational method was used, one built on a probabilistic model of VDJ rearrangement. Through fastp at Q25 and MiXCR, TCRdb rebuilt clones from the public reads, retaining in-frame beta chains. Rows are unified per CDR3 protein, each entry keeping the most common DNA and genes. The V and J calls, along with clone size, are taken from TCRdb and not from the paper's own processing. The sample yields around 770,000 distinct CDR3 sequences; about 12% were counted once. Under 0.6% of the sample rests with the top ten.

The V and J genes are TRBV7-8 and TRBJ1-1; the junction holds 8 bases that match TRBD1. The material sequenced was blood, either unsorted or a sorted T cell fraction (not recorded which). The TCR sequence derives from a male donor with ankylosing spondylitis. For the CDR3, the sequence is CASSRRTGEAFF. In nucleotide form, the sequence is TGTGCCAGCAGCAGAAGGACAGGGGAAGCTTTCTTT.